Listed below are T cell receptor beta chains from one sample, sequenced in a study of T cell changes during pregnancy in multiple sclerosis. Profiled with immunoSEQ multiplex PCR; TCRdb holds only in-frame clones, not every one. This repertoire shows over 35,000 clones, 91% found once; its top ten account for 0.45% to 0.5%. Sample: CD4+ T cells from peripheral blood mononuclear cells, taken in the second trimester of pregnancy. Receptors were obtained from a female donor in good health, enrolled as a control in a pregnancy study. The CDR3 runs from the conserved cysteine through the conserved F or W. D genes are given only for firm matches. Expanded clones are given a class, and other clones once, few, many or no size at all.

cdr3_aa: CASSVEVDQPQHF
cdr3_nt: TGTGCCAGCAGTGTTGAGGTGGATCAGCCCCAGCATTTT
d_call: .
j_call: TRBJ1-5
v_call: TRBV6-4
cdr3_length: 13
clone_size: .

cdr3_aa: CASSLALETDRGRYEQYF
cdr3_nt: TGTGCCAGCAGTTTGGCCCTGGAGACGGACAGGGGCCGCTACGAGCAGTACTTC
d_call: TRBD1
j_call: TRBJ2-7
v_call: TRBV28
cdr3_length: 18
clone_size: .

cdr3_aa: CASSLVVTGGDGYTF
cdr3_nt: TGTGCCAGCAGCTTGGTGGTTACAGGGGGCGACGGCTACACCTTC
d_call: TRBD1
j_call: TRBJ1-2
v_call: TRBV5-6
cdr3_length: 15
clone_size: once

cdr3_aa: CASSQGELLQSGYTF
cdr3_nt: TGCGCCAGCAGCCAAGGCGAACTACTCCAATCCGGCTACACCTTC
d_call: .
j_call: TRBJ1-2
v_call: TRBV4-1
cdr3_length: 15
clone_size: .

cdr3_aa: CSESDRGCEKLFF
cdr3_nt: TGCAGCGAATCAGACAGGGGCTGTGAAAAACTGTTTTTT
d_call: TRBD1
j_call: TRBJ1-4
v_call: TRBV29-1
cdr3_length: 13
clone_size: .

cdr3_aa: CASSYRSSYEQYF
cdr3_nt: TGTGCCAGCAGTTACAGGAGCTCCTACGAGCAGTACTTC
d_call: .
j_call: TRBJ2-7
v_call: TRBV27
cdr3_length: 13
clone_size: .

cdr3_aa: CASSRTGGHTEAFF
cdr3_nt: TGTGCCAGTAGCCGAACAGGGGGTCACACTGAAGCTTTCTTT
d_call: TRBD1
j_call: TRBJ1-1
v_call: TRBV19
cdr3_length: 14
clone_size: .

cdr3_aa: CASSQGTSGQETQYF
cdr3_nt: TGTGCCAGCAGCCAAGGGACTAGCGGTCAAGAGACCCAGTACTTC
d_call: TRBD2
j_call: TRBJ2-5
v_call: TRBV4-2
cdr3_length: 15
clone_size: .

cdr3_aa: CASSLEYPPQRSPLHF
cdr3_nt: TGCGCCAGCAGCTTGGAGTACCCCCCCCAACGGTCACCCCTCCACTTT
d_call: .
j_call: TRBJ1-6
v_call: TRBV5-1
cdr3_length: 16
clone_size: .

cdr3_aa: CAGRDRRSGGNTIYF
cdr3_nt: TGTGCCGGGCGGGATAGGAGGTCTGGAGGAAACACCATATATTTT
d_call: .
j_call: TRBJ1-3
v_call: TRBV6-9
cdr3_length: 15
clone_size: .

cdr3_aa: CASSSRDSQSYNEQFF
cdr3_nt: TGTGCCAGTAGTTCTCGGGACAGCCAGTCCTACAATGAGCAGTTCTTC
d_call: TRBD1
j_call: TRBJ2-1
v_call: TRBV19
cdr3_length: 16
clone_size: .

cdr3_aa: CASSIGTANGAKNIQYF
cdr3_nt: TGTGCCAGTAGTATCGGGACAGCCAACGGGGCCAAAAACATTCAGTACTTC
d_call: TRBD1
j_call: TRBJ2-4
v_call: TRBV19
cdr3_length: 17
clone_size: .

cdr3_aa: CASSAGQGFTGELFF
cdr3_nt: TGTGCCAGCAGTGCAGGACAGGGCTTCACCGGGGAGCTGTTTTTT
d_call: TRBD1
j_call: TRBJ2-2
v_call: TRBV6-4
cdr3_length: 15
clone_size: once

cdr3_aa: CASSFGGRVGYGYTF
cdr3_nt: TGTGCCAGCAGTTTTGGGGGCAGGGTGGGCTATGGCTACACCTTC
d_call: .
j_call: TRBJ1-2
v_call: TRBV28
cdr3_length: 15
clone_size: .

cdr3_aa: CASSPPGLAEEQYF
cdr3_nt: TGTGCCAGCTCACCACCGGGACTAGCGGAAGAGCAGTACTTC
d_call: TRBD2
j_call: TRBJ2-7
v_call: TRBV18
cdr3_length: 14
clone_size: once

cdr3_aa: CASSLTGDDSPLHF
cdr3_nt: TGTGCCAGCAGCCTCACGGGGGACGATTCACCCCTCCACTTT
d_call: .
j_call: TRBJ1-6
v_call: TRBV7-9
cdr3_length: 14
clone_size: .

cdr3_aa: CASSIRQEGTEAFF
cdr3_nt: TGTGCCAGTAGTATCCGGCAGGAGGGCACTGAAGCTTTCTTT
d_call: .
j_call: TRBJ1-1
v_call: TRBV19
cdr3_length: 14
clone_size: .

cdr3_aa: CASSFGQTSPLHF
cdr3_nt: TGTGCCAGCAGCTTTGGACAGACCTCACCCCTCCACTTT
d_call: .
j_call: TRBJ1-6
v_call: TRBV2
cdr3_length: 13
clone_size: .

cdr3_aa: CASSPRDRLNTEAFF
cdr3_nt: TGTGCCAGCAGCCCCAGGGACAGGTTGAACACTGAAGCTTTCTTT
d_call: TRBD1
j_call: TRBJ1-1
v_call: TRBV6-5
cdr3_length: 15
clone_size: once

cdr3_aa: CASSDSAAYTDTQYF
cdr3_nt: TGTGCCAGCAGCGACTCAGCGGCCTACACAGATACGCAGTATTTT
d_call: .
j_call: TRBJ2-3
v_call: TRBV7-2
cdr3_length: 15
clone_size: .

cdr3_aa: CASSQGFLSSLGGYTF
cdr3_nt: TGTGCCAGCAGCCAAGGGTTCTTATCTAGCCTGGGTGGCTACACCTTC
d_call: .
j_call: TRBJ1-2
v_call: TRBV14
cdr3_length: 16
clone_size: once

cdr3_aa: CAWRTGIQPQHF
cdr3_nt: TGTGCCTGGAGAACCGGGATCCAGCCCCAGCATTTT
d_call: .
j_call: TRBJ1-5
v_call: TRBV30
cdr3_length: 12
clone_size: .

cdr3_aa: CASSPLPDRGFASGANVLTF
cdr3_nt: TGTGCCAGCTCACCACTTCCAGACAGGGGCTTCGCCTCTGGGGCCAACGTCCTGACTTTC
d_call: TRBD1
j_call: TRBJ2-6
v_call: TRBV18
cdr3_length: 20
clone_size: .

cdr3_aa: CASSLGQGADTEAFF
cdr3_nt: TGTGCCAGCAGTCTTGGACAGGGGGCGGACACTGAAGCTTTCTTT
d_call: TRBD1
j_call: TRBJ1-1
v_call: TRBV6-5
cdr3_length: 15
clone_size: .

cdr3_aa: CASSWDTSSGNTIYF
cdr3_nt: TGTGCCAGCTCCTGGGACACCTCTTCTGGAAACACCATATATTTT
d_call: .
j_call: TRBJ1-3
v_call: TRBV18
cdr3_length: 15
clone_size: .

cdr3_aa: CASGSRSGGRTEAFF
cdr3_nt: TGCGCCAGCGGAAGTCGGTCCGGGGGGCGAACTGAAGCTTTCTTT
d_call: .
j_call: TRBJ1-1
v_call: TRBV10-2
cdr3_length: 15
clone_size: .

cdr3_aa: CASSLALGGSDTQYF
cdr3_nt: TGCGCCAGCAGCTTGGCCCTCGGCGGGTCAGATACGCAGTATTTT
d_call: .
j_call: TRBJ2-3
v_call: TRBV5-1
cdr3_length: 15
clone_size: once

cdr3_aa: CASSLAFGANSGNTIYF
cdr3_nt: TGTGCCAGCTCACTGGCATTTGGGGCGAACTCTGGAAACACCATATATTTT
d_call: .
j_call: TRBJ1-3
v_call: TRBV18
cdr3_length: 17
clone_size: .

cdr3_aa: CASSLLGGPNTEAFF
cdr3_nt: TGTGCCAGCAGTTTATTAGGGGGCCCGAACACTGAAGCTTTCTTT
d_call: TRBD1
j_call: TRBJ1-1
v_call: TRBV28
cdr3_length: 15
clone_size: .

cdr3_aa: CASSLAGAGGTDTQYF
cdr3_nt: TGCGCCAGCAGCTTGGCCGGGGCAGGGGGAACAGATACGCAGTATTTT
d_call: TRBD1
j_call: TRBJ2-3
v_call: TRBV5-1
cdr3_length: 16
clone_size: .

cdr3_aa: CASSDGAGGPVDEKLFF
cdr3_nt: TGTGCCAGCAGTGATGGGGCAGGGGGCCCGGTGGATGAAAAACTGTTTTTT
d_call: TRBD1
j_call: TRBJ1-4
v_call: TRBV2
cdr3_length: 17
clone_size: .

cdr3_aa: CASSLRQGGGETQYF
cdr3_nt: TGTGCCAGCAGCTTACGCCAGGGAGGAGGAGAGACCCAGTACTTC
d_call: .
j_call: TRBJ2-5
v_call: TRBV11-2
cdr3_length: 15
clone_size: once

cdr3_aa: CASRVGGTSYNEQFF
cdr3_nt: TGTGCCAGTAGGGTCGGAGGTACGAGCTACAATGAGCAGTTCTTC
d_call: .
j_call: TRBJ2-1
v_call: TRBV19
cdr3_length: 15
clone_size: .

cdr3_aa: CTSSQEPGSGANVLTF
cdr3_nt: TGCACCAGCAGCCAAGAACCCGGCTCTGGGGCCAACGTCCTGACTTTC
d_call: .
j_call: TRBJ2-6
v_call: TRBV1
cdr3_length: 16
clone_size: once

cdr3_aa: CASSPTLNYGYTF
cdr3_nt: TGTGCCAGCAGTCCGACACTTAACTATGGCTACACCTTC
d_call: .
j_call: TRBJ1-2
v_call: TRBV6-5
cdr3_length: 13
clone_size: .

cdr3_aa: CASSPQNNEQFF
cdr3_nt: TGTGCCAGCAGCCCCCAAAATAATGAGCAGTTCTTC
d_call: .
j_call: TRBJ2-1
v_call: TRBV2
cdr3_length: 12
clone_size: .

cdr3_aa: CATWGVNTEAFF
cdr3_nt: TGTGCCACTTGGGGGGTTAACACTGAAGCTTTCTTT
d_call: .
j_call: TRBJ1-1
v_call: TRBV28
cdr3_length: 12
clone_size: .

cdr3_aa: CATSISLADTQYF
cdr3_nt: TGTGCCACCAGTATCTCCCTAGCTGATACGCAGTATTTT
d_call: .
j_call: TRBJ2-3
v_call: TRBV15
cdr3_length: 13
clone_size: .

cdr3_aa: CASSYDRGGAPEAFF
cdr3_nt: TGTGCCAGCAGTTACGACAGGGGGGGGGCCCCTGAAGCTTTCTTT
d_call: TRBD1
j_call: TRBJ1-1
v_call: TRBV6-6
cdr3_length: 15
clone_size: .

cdr3_aa: CSARWGTEAFF
cdr3_nt: TGCAGTGCTAGGTGGGGGACAGAAGCTTTCTTT
d_call: .
j_call: TRBJ1-1
v_call: TRBV20-1
cdr3_length: 11
clone_size: .

cdr3_aa: CASSVPGTGGQYF
cdr3_nt: TGTGCCAGCAGTGTCCCGGGGACAGGGGGGCAGTACTTC
d_call: TRBD1
j_call: TRBJ2-7
v_call: TRBV2
cdr3_length: 13
clone_size: once

cdr3_aa: CASLQRGTGEQYF
cdr3_nt: TGTGCCTCCCTACAACGCGGTACCGGCGAGCAGTACTTC
d_call: .
j_call: TRBJ2-7
v_call: TRBV30
cdr3_length: 13
clone_size: .

cdr3_aa: CASSSVTAQYF
cdr3_nt: TGTGCCAGCAGCTCCGTTACGGCCCAGTACTTC
d_call: .
j_call: TRBJ2-5
v_call: TRBV5-8
cdr3_length: 11
clone_size: .

cdr3_aa: CASSESRMKSGEQFF
cdr3_nt: TGTGCCAGCAGTGAATCTAGGATGAAGTCGGGGGAGCAGTTCTTC
d_call: .
j_call: TRBJ2-1
v_call: TRBV2
cdr3_length: 15
clone_size: .

cdr3_aa: CASSLVDRGGAPYNEQFF
cdr3_nt: TGTGCCAGCAGCTTAGTAGATAGGGGGGGGGCCCCCTACAATGAGCAGTTCTTC
d_call: .
j_call: TRBJ2-1
v_call: TRBV11-2
cdr3_length: 18
clone_size: once

cdr3_aa: CASSLVGILAGTPDTQYF
cdr3_nt: TGTGCCAGCAGCTTGGTGGGGATACTAGCGGGGACCCCAGATACGCAGTATTTT
d_call: TRBD2
j_call: TRBJ2-3
v_call: TRBV5-4
cdr3_length: 18
clone_size: .